This T cell receptor beta chain originates from a study of blood T cell repertoires in COVID-19. Study-level information: The origin of the acute and convalescent COVID-19 samples was the United States, Italy and Spain. The analysed material was cDNA or gDNA that came from T cells, B-cell-depleted T cells, or PBMCs.

Two negative PCRs, clearance, or symptom resolution characterized the recovered Cohort 3 donors. Germline values: CDR1 LNHDA, CDR2 SQIVND (reference sequence). The CDR3 loop spans 13 amino acids. The germline V and J ends were trimmed by 3 bases and 3 bases, with 8 bases remaining between them. Profiled with immunoSEQ multiplex PCR; TCRdb holds only in-frame clones, not every one. The table has a few hundred thousand clones, around 84% seen once; the top ten hold more than 9%. Sequences were obtained from PBMCs or T cells enriched from blood (not recorded which). This rearrangement joins TRBV19 to TRBJ1-1; D call uncertain. The source is a woman aged 18-30 years who had recovered from COVID-19. The CDR3, as DNA: TGTGCCAGTAGTATCTGGCAGGACACTGAAGCTTTCTTT. This gives the protein CASSIWQDTEAFF.